This T cell receptor beta chain was observed in a study of identifying expanded T cells in peripheral blood. Study results and caveats: Two-week clone count variance significantly increased as total template count grew.

With respect to this clone: Its antigen is still unknown.

Assay used: immunoSEQ multiplex PCR; TCRdb lists only in-frame clones, some missing. This sample has tens of thousands of clones; about nine tenths occur once, and the top ten carry roughly 3.1%. The length of the CDR3 is 15 residues. The germline V gene encodes CDR1 MNHEY and CDR2 SMNVEV (reference sequence). Losses at the gene ends were 8 bases for V and 2 bases for J; bases not matched to a gene: 10. The chain has TRBV27 and TRBJ2-3, with 7 nucleotides matching TRBD1. The sample taken for sequencing was blood. The clonotype was recovered from a person aged 18-70 years in good health. In nucleotides, the CDR3 is TGTGCCAGCGGCCAGGGACAGAGACTCACAGATACGCAGTATTTT. Translating gives CASGQGQRLTDTQYF.